These 14 T cell receptor beta chains originate from one sample sequenced in a study of cytomegalovirus exposure and HLA in healthy donors. Primers: 60 Vbeta forward and 13 Jbeta reverse. Sequenced by immunoSEQ multiplex PCR; TCRdb stores in-frame clones only, minus some. The table records 85,000 to 130,000 clones, roughly 82% of them present only once. Sequences were obtained from PBMCs. All receptors come from a woman under 30 in good health and CMV-seronegative.

The chain is built from TRBV6-8 and TRBJ1-3; weak D call: TRBD1 (5 bases). The CDR3 is 18 residues long. Trimming removed 0 bases at V and 0 bases at J, with 15 bases between. In germline, CDR1 is MNHGY, CDR2 SAAAGT. CDR3 sequence reads: CASSYSITTGVSGNTIYF. As DNA, the CDR3 is TGTGCCAGCAGTTACTCGATCACCACAGGAGTCTCTGGAAACACCATATATTTT.

The V call is TRBV5-1, the J call TRBJ1-1; D call uncertain. Trimming removed 3 bases from V and 4 bases from J, with 16 bases in between. Germline assignment: CDR1 SGHRS and CDR2 YFSETQ. The CDR3 is made up of 15 amino acids. The CDR3 DNA reads TGCGCCAGCAGCTGGACCGGGGTTGAGGGCACTGAAGCTTTCTTT. Translated: CASSWTGVEGTEAFF.

The genes are TRBV18 and TRBJ1-6; TRBD1 aligns across 8 bases. The CDR3 covers 14 residues. With V trimmed by 2 bases and J by 8 bases, 2 bases remained unmatched. Germline V gene sequence: CDR1 KGHSH, CDR2 LQKENI. The CDR3 region has the DNA TGTGCCAGCTCACCAGGGGACAGGCATTCACCCCTCCACTTT. Translated, it gives CASSPGDRHSPLHF.

The V gene is TRBV2, the J gene TRBJ2-7, with D possibly TRBD2 on 6 matching bases. There are 16 residues in the CDR3. Germline V lookup: CDR1 SNHLY, CDR2 FYNNEI. With 2 bases removed from V and 3 bases from J, the gap between germline ends came to 17 bases. The CDR3 nucleotides are TGTGCCAGCAGTGAATTGGGGAGGCTCTACCGCTACGAGCAGTACTTC. Its protein product is CASSELGRLYRYEQYF. Filled out from reference TRBV2 and TRBJ2-7, the complete variable domain reads EPEVTQTPSHQVTQMGQEVILRCVPISNHLYFYWYRQILGQKVEFLVSFYNNEISEKSEIFDDQFSVERPDGSNFTLKIRSTKLEDSAMYFCASSELGRLYRYEQYFGPGTRLTVT.

V is TRBV11-1 and J is TRBJ2-1, with 7 bases fitting TRBD2. Trimming took 1 base from V and 3 from J; bases not matched to a gene: 6. The CDR3 has 16 residues. The germline V gene encodes CDR1 SGHAT and CDR2 FQDESV (reference sequence). The CDR3 sequence is CASSLGGLADYNEQFF. CDR3 coding DNA: TGTGCCAGCAGCTTAGGCGGGCTAGCGGACTACAATGAGCAGTTCTTC.

The CDR3: CASSLPGTGKSEQYF. The CDR3 coding sequence is TGTGCCAGCAGCTTACCCGGGACAGGGAAGTCCGAGCAGTACTTC. The genes are TRBV7-3 and TRBJ2-7, with 9 nucleotides matching TRBD1. The length of the CDR3 is 15 residues. V lost 2 bases, J lost 6 bases, and 8 bases stayed unmatched. The germline V gene has CDR1 SGHTA and CDR2 FQGTGA.

The chain links TRBV28 to TRBJ1-1, with D hard to call. V shed 6 bases and J shed 7 bases, with 18 bases lying between them. Looked up from germline, CDR1 is MDHEN and CDR2 is SYDVKM. This CDR3 contains 14 residues. CDR3 in DNA: TGTGCCAGCAGGAGCTTTGTTTCAGGTCGTGAAGCTTTCTTT. Amino acid sequence: CASRSFVSGREAFF. Drawing the rest from reference TRBV28 and TRBJ1-1, the complete variable domain is DVKVTQSSRYLVKRTGEKVFLECVQDMDHENMFWYRQDPGLGLRLIYFSYDVKMKEKGDIPEGYSVSREKKERFSLILESASTNQTSMYLCASRSFVSGREAFFGQGTRLTVV.

This clone was observed a handful of times. The chain combines TRBV4-3 with TRBJ1-4, with TRBD1 matching 8 bases. V shed 4 bases, J shed 5 bases, and the junction held 3 bases outside the gene matches. CDR3 length: 14 residues. Germline loops: CDR1 LGHNA, CDR2 YSLEER. The DNA for the CDR3 is TGCGCCAGCAGCCTGGACAGGGCGAATGAAAAACTGTTTTTT. As protein: CASSLDRANEKLFF.

The V call is TRBV18, the J call TRBJ1-1; the match to TRBD1 covers 8 bases. Germline CDR1 reads KGHSH; CDR2 reads LQKENI. The CDR3 has 12 residues. The junction had 5 bases not matched to a gene; V was cut back by 3 bases and J by 11 bases. The CDR3 protein is CASSPQGAGAFF. The CDR3 DNA reads as TGTGCCAGCTCACCTCAGGGGGCTGGGGCTTTCTTT.

The CDR3 spells CATRKGYTIYF. The DNA of the CDR3 is TGTGCCACCAGAAAGGGGTACACCATATATTTT. The chain joins TRBV28 to TRBJ1-3, with D possibly TRBD1 on 5 matching bases. The germline CDR1 and CDR2 sequences are MDHEN and SYDVKM. This CDR3 comprises 11 residues. V lost 10 bases and J lost 8, with 12 bases in between. Combining the CDR3 with reference TRBV28 and TRBJ1-3 gives the whole variable domain DVKVTQSSRYLVKRTGEKVFLECVQDMDHENMFWYRQDPGLGLRLIYFSYDVKMKEKGDIPEGYSVSREKKERFSLILESASTNQTSMYLCATRKGYTIYFGEGSWLTVV.

The V and J genes are TRBV4-1 and TRBJ2-3; D might be TRBD1 (6 bases). CDR3 length equals 16 residues. Germline V lookup: CDR1 MGHRA, CDR2 YSYEKL. Trimming shortened V by 0 bases and J by 3 bases, and 13 bases separated the two germline ends. The DNA for the CDR3 is TGCGCCAGCAGCCAAGAACAGGGTAGGGTAACAGATACGCAGTATTTT. Encoded protein: CASSQEQGRVTDTQYF.

J is TRBJ2-5 and V is TRBV28; a weak D match, TRBD1 (8 bases). TRBJ2-7 explains the end of the DNA better; the J call may be wrong. The length of the CDR3 is 13 residues. Germline-derived CDR1 and CDR2 are MDHEN and SYDVKM. For the CDR3, the DNA is TGTGCCAGTTCACAGGGGGGGGGCTACGAGCAGTACTTC. This gives the protein CASSQGGGYEQYF.

The gene calls are TRBV6-1 and TRBJ2-7; 7 bases are a match to TRBD1. CDR3 size: 14 residues. Trimming took 7 bases from V and 3 from J; bases not matched to a gene: 9. Germline loops: CDR1 MNHNS, CDR2 SASEGT. The CDR3 region is CASTREGGGYEQYF. CDR3 nucleotides: TGTGCCAGCACCCGAGAAGGGGGCGGCTACGAGCAGTACTTC.

This sequence joins TRBV5-4 and TRBJ2-3; D is unresolved. The germline V and J ends were trimmed by 2 bases and 2 bases, with 6 bases remaining between them. Per germline, CDR1 SGHNT and CDR2 YYREEE (reference sequence). The CDR3 covers 13 residues. The CDR3 loop is CASSFEDTDTQYF. The CDR3 region has the DNA TGTGCCAGCAGCTTTGAGGACACAGATACGCAGTATTTT.